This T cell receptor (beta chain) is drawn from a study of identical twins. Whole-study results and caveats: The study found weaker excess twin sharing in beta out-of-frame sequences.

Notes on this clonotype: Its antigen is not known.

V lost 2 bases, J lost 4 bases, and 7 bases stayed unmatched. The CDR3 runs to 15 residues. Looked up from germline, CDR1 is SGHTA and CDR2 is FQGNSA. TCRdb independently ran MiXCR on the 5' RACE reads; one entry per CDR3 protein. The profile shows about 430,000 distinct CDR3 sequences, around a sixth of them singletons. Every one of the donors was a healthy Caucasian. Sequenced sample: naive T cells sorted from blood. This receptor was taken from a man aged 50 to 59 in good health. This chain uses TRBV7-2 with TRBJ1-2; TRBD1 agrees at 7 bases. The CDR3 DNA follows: TGTGCCAGCAGCTTACAAGGCAGGGGGACCTATGGCTACACCTTC. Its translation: CASSLQGRGTYGYTF.